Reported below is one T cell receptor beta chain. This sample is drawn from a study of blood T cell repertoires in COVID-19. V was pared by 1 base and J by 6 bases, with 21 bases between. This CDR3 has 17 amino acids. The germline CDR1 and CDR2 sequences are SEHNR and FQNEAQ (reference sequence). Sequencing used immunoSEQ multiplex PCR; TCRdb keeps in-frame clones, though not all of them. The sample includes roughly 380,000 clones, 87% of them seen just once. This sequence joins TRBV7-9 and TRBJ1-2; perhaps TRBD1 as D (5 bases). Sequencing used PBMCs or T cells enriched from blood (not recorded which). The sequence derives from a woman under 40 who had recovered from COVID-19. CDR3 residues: CASSLETGRARSHGYTF. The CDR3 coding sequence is TGTGCCAGCAGCTTAGAAACAGGACGGGCCCGAAGTCATGGCTACACCTTC. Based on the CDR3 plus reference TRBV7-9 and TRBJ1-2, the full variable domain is DTGVSQNPRHKITKRGQNVTFRCDPISEHNRLYWYRQTLGQGPEFLTYFQNEAQLEKSRLLSDRFSAERPKGSFSTLEIQRTEQGDSAMYLCASSLETGRARSHGYTFGSGTRLTVV.